This record looks at one TCR beta chain sequence and its context. The antigen remains unidentified. Germline-derived CDR1 and CDR2 are MGHDK and SYGVNS. This CDR3 contains 14 residues. V was pared by 6 bases and J by 0 bases, with 9 bases between. Sequenced by immunoSEQ multiplex PCR; TCRdb stores in-frame clones only, minus some. This table has around 110,000 clones, 90% to 95% appearing once. This sample is part of a study of T cell responses to AZD1222 COVID-19 vaccine. Notes on the study in general: Reportedly, nearly half of unique spike TCRs recognized epitopes outside B.1.351/B.1.1.7 mutations. Receipt of two AZD1222 doses was followed by a rise in Spike-specific TCR breadth and depth. Possibly, clonal diversity was underestimated; donors were largely white British and included more females. Vaccine-related CD4 TCRs covered spike, predominating at 160-218 and 743-854.

This chain uses TRBV25-1 with TRBJ1-5; D call uncertain. The sequencing used peripheral blood, collected on day 0 of AZD1222 vaccination. This sequence originates from an adult in good health. CDR3 residues: CASSGVGSNQPQHF. The DNA of the CDR3 is TGTGCCAGCAGCGGGGTGGGTAGCAATCAGCCCCAGCATTTT. The full variable domain, in which reference TRBV25-1 and TRBJ1-5 provide the parts outside the CDR3, is EADIYQTPRYLVIGTGKKITLECSQTMGHDKMYWYQQDPGMELHLIHYSYGVNSTEKGDLSSESTVSRIRTEHFPLTLESARPSHTSQYLCASSGVGSNQPQHFGDGTRLSIL.